This entry concerns a single T cell receptor beta chain. Its antigen is not known. The data belong to a study of T cell responses to AZD1222 COVID-19 vaccine. The ends lost 7 bases at V and 0 bases at J; junction bases unmatched: 2. The CDR3 has 13 amino acids. CDR1 and CDR2 from the germline V gene are SQVTM and ANQGSEA. Study conclusions and caveats: Repertoires were collected only later (after the peak T cell response had occurred). Targeting of unmutated variant regions was reportedly seen in nearly half of spike-specific TCRs. Donors, mostly white British, included more females; clonal diversity was possibly underestimated.

This table comes from immunoSEQ multiplex PCR, and its TCRdb copy is limited to in-frame clones, with some not included. The table lists 120,000 or so clones, approximately 90% of them singletons. Sequencing used peripheral blood, obtained on day 0 of MenACWY control vaccination. The origin of this receptor is an adult in good health. V usage is TRBV29-1 and J usage is TRBJ1-5; TRBD1 matches at 8 bases. The CDR3 protein is CSAGQDSNQPQHF. CDR3 nucleotides: TGCAGCGCGGGACAGGATAGCAATCAGCCCCAGCATTTT.